The 12 T cell receptor beta chains presented below share a single source sample, sequenced in a study of blood T cell repertoires in COVID-19. Libraries were prepared by immunoSEQ multiplex PCR; TCRdb keeps only in-frame clonotypes and omits some of them. The sample contains more than 35,000 clones, 78% of which appear only once. The sample consisted of peripheral blood. The receptors here all came from a man in his 70s with acute or convalescent COVID-19.

The rearrangement uses TRBV3-1 (or the pseudogene TRBV3-2) and TRBJ2-1, with 10 bases lining up with TRBD2. Trimming removed 2 bases from V and 2 bases from J; junction bases left unmatched: 9. This CDR3 has 18 amino acids. CDR1 is LGHDT and CDR2 is YNNKEL in the germline V gene (reference sequence). CDR3 amino acids: CASSQSSSGSPPYNEQFF. The CDR3 DNA sequence: TGTGCCAGCAGCCAATCTTCTAGCGGGAGTCCCCCCTACAATGAGCAGTTCTTC.

The chain links TRBV11-2 to TRBJ2-2; possibly TRBD2 for D (6 bases). Trimming pared 11 bases from V and 0 bases from J, leaving 13 bases between. Germline V gives CDR1 SGHAT, CDR2 FQNNGV. The CDR3 spans 14 residues. The CDR3, as DNA: TGTGCCGGCACCGGGACTCCGAACACCGGGGAGCTGTTTTTT. Residues: CAGTGTPNTGELFF.

The chain combines TRBV27 with TRBJ2-1; 9 bases map to TRBD1. The V gene end was trimmed by 5 bases and the J gene end by 3 bases; junction bases not matched to a gene: 8. The CDR3 length is 16 residues. CDR1 MNHEY and CDR2 SMNVEV come from the germline V gene (reference sequence). The CDR3 coding sequence is TGTGCCAGCAGTCTCTCCGGGACAGGGTACTACAATGAGCAGTTCTTC. This encodes CASSLSGTGYYNEQFF.

This sequence joins TRBV18 and TRBJ1-4, with no clear D. This CDR3 has 15 amino acids. The V end lost 2 bases, the J end lost 1 base, and 8 bases lay between the germline ends. Per germline, CDR1 KGHSH and CDR2 LQKENI. The CDR3 DNA reads as TGTGCCAGCTCACCATTTAGCGGAACTAATGAAAAACTGTTTTTT. It codes for CASSPFSGTNEKLFF. The full variable domain, in which reference TRBV18 and TRBJ1-4 provide the parts outside the CDR3, is NAGVMQNPRHLVRRRGQEARLRCSPMKGHSHVYWYRQLPEEGLKFMVYLQKENIIDESGMPKERFSAEFPKEGPSILRIQQVVRGDSAAYFCASSPFSGTNEKLFFGSGTQLSVL.

CDR3 protein: CASSQWAGNSPLHF. CDR3 nucleotides: TGCGCCAGCAGCCAATGGGCAGGGAATTCACCCCTCCACTTT. The chain has TRBV4-1 and TRBJ1-6; TRBD1 might be the D (5 bases). The germline gives CDR1 MGHRA, CDR2 YSYEKL. V lost 2 bases and J lost 7, with 9 bases in between. This CDR3 is 14 amino acids long.

The chain combines TRBV9 with TRBJ1-5; 7 bases agree with TRBD1. This CDR3 comprises 14 residues. CDR1 is SGDLS, CDR2 YYNGEE, per germline. J was trimmed by 4 bases and V by 3 bases; bases with no gene match: 4. The DNA for the CDR3 is TGTGCCAGCAGCGCCGGGACAGTAAATCAGCCCCAGCATTTT. Translated, it gives CASSAGTVNQPQHF. Combining the CDR3 with reference TRBV9 and TRBJ1-5 gives the whole variable domain DSGVTQTPKHLITATGQRVTLRCSPRSGDLSVYWYQQSLDQGLQFLIQYYNGEERAKGNILERFSAQQFPDLHSELNLSSLELGDSALYFCASSAGTVNQPQHFGDGTRLSIL.

V is TRBV3-1 (or the pseudogene TRBV3-2) and J is TRBJ1-5, with 7 bases lining up with TRBD1. CDR1 is LGHDT and CDR2 is YNNKEL in the germline V gene (reference sequence). After removal of 2 bases from V and 4 bases from J, the junction contained 8 bases not matched to a gene. This CDR3 is 16 amino acids long. The chain's CDR3 is CASSQSSTGVNQPQHF. Written as DNA, the CDR3 is TGTGCCAGCAGCCAATCGTCTACAGGGGTAAATCAGCCCCAGCATTTT.

V is TRBV10-3 and J is TRBJ2-3, with D possibly TRBD1 on 6 matching bases. This CDR3 spans 18 amino acids. Germline lookup yields CDR1 ENHRY and CDR2 SYGVKD. V dropped 6 bases and J dropped 0 bases, with 22 bases sitting between them. The CDR3 protein is CAIRETGLPQTSTDTQYF. CDR3 sequence (DNA): TGTGCCATCAGGGAGACAGGTCTACCACAAACTAGCACAGATACGCAGTATTTT.

The genes are TRBV28 and TRBJ2-7; TRBD1 matches at 9 bases. There are 15 residues in the CDR3. After removal of 8 bases from V and 3 bases from J, the junction contained 11 bases not matched to a gene. Germline V gives CDR1 MDHEN, CDR2 SYDVKM. CDR3 nucleotide sequence: TGTGCCAGCTTGCCCCCCGGGACAGGGATCTACGAGCAGTACTTC. Amino acid sequence: CASLPPGTGIYEQYF.

V and J are TRBV3-1 (or the pseudogene TRBV3-2) and TRBJ1-2, with TRBD1 identical over 7 bases. The CDR3 extends over 16 amino acids. Germline V gene sequence: CDR1 LGHDT, CDR2 YNNKEL (reference sequence). V was pared by 1 base and J by 5 bases, with 10 bases of the junction left unmatched. CDR3 DNA sequence: TGTGCCAGCAGCCAAGTTGACAGGGCAAAGTCATATGGCTACACCTTC. Protein product: CASSQVDRAKSYGYTF.

This clone was observed a handful of times. The CDR3 region is CASSVADGVTYEQYF. The CDR3 DNA is TGTGCCAGCAGCGTAGCTGACGGGGTTACCTACGAGCAGTACTTC. The genes are TRBV9 and TRBJ2-7; weak D call: TRBD2 (5 bases). V lost 0 bases and J 2 bases, leaving 12 bases between the germline ends. CDR3 length: 15 residues. Germline assignment: CDR1 SGDLS and CDR2 YYNGEE.

The table lists this clone with a few counts. The J gene is TRBJ2-2, the V gene TRBV7-8; the D gene is possibly TRBD1 (6 bases). There are 15 residues in the CDR3. CDR1 SGHVS and CDR2 FQNEAQ come from the germline V gene. Trimming removed 5 bases at V and 7 bases at J, with 17 bases between. The CDR3 sequence is CASSRRSGAGGELFF. The CDR3 nucleotides read TGTGCCAGCAGCCGCCGCTCAGGGGCGGGCGGGGAGCTGTTTTTT.